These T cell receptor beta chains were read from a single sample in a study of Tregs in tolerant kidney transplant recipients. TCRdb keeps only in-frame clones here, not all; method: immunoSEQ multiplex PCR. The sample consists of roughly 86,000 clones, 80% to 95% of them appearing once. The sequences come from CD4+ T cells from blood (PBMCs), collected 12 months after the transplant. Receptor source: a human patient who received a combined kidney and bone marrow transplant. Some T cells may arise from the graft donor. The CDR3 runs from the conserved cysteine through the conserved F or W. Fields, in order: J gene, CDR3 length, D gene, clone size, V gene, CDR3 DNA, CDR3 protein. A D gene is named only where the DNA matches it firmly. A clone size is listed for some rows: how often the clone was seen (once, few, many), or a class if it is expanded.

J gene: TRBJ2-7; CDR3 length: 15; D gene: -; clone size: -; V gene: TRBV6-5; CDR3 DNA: TGTGCCAGCAGTTATGGCAGGGTGGTATCTGACGAGCAGTACTTC; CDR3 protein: CASSYGRVVSDEQYF
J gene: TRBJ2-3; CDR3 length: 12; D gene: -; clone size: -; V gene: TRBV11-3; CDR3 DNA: TGTGCCAGCAGCTTAGGAGCAGATACGCAGTATTTT; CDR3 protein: CASSLGADTQYF
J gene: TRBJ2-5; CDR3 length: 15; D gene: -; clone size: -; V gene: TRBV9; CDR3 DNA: TGTGCCAGCAGCGTAGAGGAGGGGAGGAGGGAGACCCAGTACTTC; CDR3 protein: CASSVEEGRRETQYF
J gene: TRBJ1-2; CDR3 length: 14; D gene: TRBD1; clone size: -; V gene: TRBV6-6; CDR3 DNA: TGTGCCAGCAGCCGTGGACAGGGAAACTATGGCTACACCTTC; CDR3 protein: CASSRGQGNYGYTF
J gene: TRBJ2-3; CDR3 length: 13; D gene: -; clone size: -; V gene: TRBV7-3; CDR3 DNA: TGTGCCAGCAGCTGGGACAACACAGATACGCAGTATTTT; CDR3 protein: CASSWDNTDTQYF
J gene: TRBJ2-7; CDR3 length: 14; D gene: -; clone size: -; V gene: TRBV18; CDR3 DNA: TGTGCCAGCTCACGGACAGAGATCTTCTACGAGCAGTACTTC; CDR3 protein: CASSRTEIFYEQYF
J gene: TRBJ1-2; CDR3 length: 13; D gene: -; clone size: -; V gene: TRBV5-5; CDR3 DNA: TGTGCCAGCAGCTTTGCAGGGGACTATGGCTACACCTTC; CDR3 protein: CASSFAGDYGYTF
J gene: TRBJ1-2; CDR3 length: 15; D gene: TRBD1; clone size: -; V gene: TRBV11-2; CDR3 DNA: TGTGCCAGCAGCACCCGGGCAGGGGGCTACTATGGCTACACCTTC; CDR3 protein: CASSTRAGGYYGYTF
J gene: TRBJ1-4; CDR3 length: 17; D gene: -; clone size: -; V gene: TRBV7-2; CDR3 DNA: TGTGCCAGCAGCTTAGTTACAGGGCTTGCAACTAATGAAAAACTGTTTTTT; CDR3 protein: CASSLVTGLATNEKLFF
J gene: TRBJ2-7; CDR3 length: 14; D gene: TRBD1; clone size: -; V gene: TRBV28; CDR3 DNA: TGTGCCAGCAGTTTGTCGTACAGGGGGCACGAGCAGTACTTC; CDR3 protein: CASSLSYRGHEQYF
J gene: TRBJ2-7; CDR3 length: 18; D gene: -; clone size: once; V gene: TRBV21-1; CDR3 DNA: TGTGCCAGCAGCAAACAGGGAGAGAGCAGAGCGGGGGGTGGGGAGCAGTACTTC; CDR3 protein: CASSKQGESRAGGGEQYF
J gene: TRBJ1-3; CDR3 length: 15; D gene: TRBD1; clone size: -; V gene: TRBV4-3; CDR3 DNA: TGCGCCAGCAGCCAGAAACAGGGGGCTGGAAACACCATATATTTT; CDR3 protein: CASSQKQGAGNTIYF
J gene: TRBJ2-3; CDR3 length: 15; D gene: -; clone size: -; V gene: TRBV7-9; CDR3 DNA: TGTGCCAGCAGCTATGGGCGAGCGGTCGCGGATACGCAGTATTTT; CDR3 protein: CASSYGRAVADTQYF
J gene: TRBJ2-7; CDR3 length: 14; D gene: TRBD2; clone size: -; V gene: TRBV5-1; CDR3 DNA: TGCGCCAGCAGCGGTGGACTAGCGATCCACGAGCAGTACTTC; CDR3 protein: CASSGGLAIHEQYF
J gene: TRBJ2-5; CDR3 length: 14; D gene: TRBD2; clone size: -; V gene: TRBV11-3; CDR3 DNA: TGTGCCAGCAGCCCTAGCGGGCGGAGGGAGACCCAGTACTTC; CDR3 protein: CASSPSGRRETQYF
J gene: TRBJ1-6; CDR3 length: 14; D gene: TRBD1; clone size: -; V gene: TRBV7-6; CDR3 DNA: TGTGCCAGCAGCTCAGCGACAGGGGATTCACCCCTCCACTTT; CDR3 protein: CASSSATGDSPLHF
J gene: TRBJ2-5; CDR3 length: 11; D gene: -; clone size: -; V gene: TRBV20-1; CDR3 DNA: TGCAGTGCTAGATTGCAGGAGACCCAGTACTTC; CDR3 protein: CSARLQETQYF
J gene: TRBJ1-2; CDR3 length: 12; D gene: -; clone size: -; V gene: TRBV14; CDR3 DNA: TGTGCCAGCAGCCAAGCTTCGGGAGGCTACACCTTC; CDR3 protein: CASSQASGGYTF
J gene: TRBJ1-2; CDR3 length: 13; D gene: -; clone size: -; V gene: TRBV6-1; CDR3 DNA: TGTGCCAGCAGTGATCCTTCAAGCCGAGGCTACACCTTC; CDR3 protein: CASSDPSSRGYTF
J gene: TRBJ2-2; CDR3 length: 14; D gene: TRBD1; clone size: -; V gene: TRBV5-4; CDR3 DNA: TGTGCCAGCAGCCAGGGACAGGACACCGGGGAGCTGTTTTTT; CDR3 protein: CASSQGQDTGELFF
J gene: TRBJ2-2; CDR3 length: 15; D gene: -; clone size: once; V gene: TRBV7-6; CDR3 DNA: TGTGCCAGCAGCTTATGGGGGGTGAACACCGGGGAGCTGTTTTTT; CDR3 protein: CASSLWGVNTGELFF
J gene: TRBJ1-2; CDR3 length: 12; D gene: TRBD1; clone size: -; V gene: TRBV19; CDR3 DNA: TGTGCCAGTACCCAGGGGGCCTATGGCTACACCTTC; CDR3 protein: CASTQGAYGYTF
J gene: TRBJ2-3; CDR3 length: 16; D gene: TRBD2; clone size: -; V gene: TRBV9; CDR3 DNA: TGTGCCAGCAGCGTATCCGCGGGGGGGCTGTCAGATACGCAGTATTTT; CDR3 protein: CASSVSAGGLSDTQYF
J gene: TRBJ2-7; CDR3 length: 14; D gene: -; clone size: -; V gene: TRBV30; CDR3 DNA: TGTGCCTTCACACGGACCGGGACAAGCAATTCACAGTACTTC; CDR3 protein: CAFTRTGTSNSQYF
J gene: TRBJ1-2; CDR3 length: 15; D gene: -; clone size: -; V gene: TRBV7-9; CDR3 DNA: TGTGCCAGCAGCTTAAGCAGCCTCAGGAACTATGGCTACACCTTC; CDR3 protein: CASSLSSLRNYGYTF
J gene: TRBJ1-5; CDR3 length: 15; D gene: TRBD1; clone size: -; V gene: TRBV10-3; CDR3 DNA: TGTGCCACCAATCAGGGGGGACAGAACAATCAGCCCCAGCATTTT; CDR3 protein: CATNQGGQNNQPQHF
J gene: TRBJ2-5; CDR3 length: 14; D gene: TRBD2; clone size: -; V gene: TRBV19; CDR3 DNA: TGTGCCAGTAGCCGATCCCGACTAGCGGAGACCCAGTACTTC; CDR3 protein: CASSRSRLAETQYF
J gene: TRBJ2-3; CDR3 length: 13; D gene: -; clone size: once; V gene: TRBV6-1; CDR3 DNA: TGTGCCAGCAGCCGGCAGGGCCCAGATACGCAGTATTTT; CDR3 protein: CASSRQGPDTQYF
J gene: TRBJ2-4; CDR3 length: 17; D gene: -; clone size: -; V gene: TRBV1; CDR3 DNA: TGCACCAGCAGCCAAGATCTTGGGGAGCTAGGCAAAAACATTCAGTACTTC; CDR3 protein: CTSSQDLGELGKNIQYF
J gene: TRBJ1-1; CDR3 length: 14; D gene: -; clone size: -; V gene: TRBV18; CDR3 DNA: TGTGCCAGCTCACCAGGCGGGGGGCAAACTGAAGCTTTCTTT; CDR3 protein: CASSPGGGQTEAFF
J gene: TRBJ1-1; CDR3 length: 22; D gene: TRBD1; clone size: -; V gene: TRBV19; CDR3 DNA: TGTGCCAGTAGTACAAAACGGGGACAGGGGACCACCCTATTACTACCTAACACTGAAGCTTTCTTT; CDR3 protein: CASSTKRGQGTTLLLPNTEAFF
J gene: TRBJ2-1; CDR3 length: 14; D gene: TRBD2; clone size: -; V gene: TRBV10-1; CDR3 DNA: TGCGCCACCGCATTTAGCGGGCGCTACAATGAGCAGTTCTTC; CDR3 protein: CATAFSGRYNEQFF
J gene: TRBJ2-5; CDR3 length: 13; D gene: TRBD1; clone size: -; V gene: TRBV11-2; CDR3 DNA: TGTGCCAGCAGGACAGGGGTCCAAGAGACCCAGTACTTC; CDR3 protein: CASRTGVQETQYF
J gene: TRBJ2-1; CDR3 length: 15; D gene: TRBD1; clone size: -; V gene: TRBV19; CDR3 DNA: TGTGCCAGTACCTATTCCGGGACAGGGAAAAATGAGCAGTTCTTC; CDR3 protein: CASTYSGTGKNEQFF
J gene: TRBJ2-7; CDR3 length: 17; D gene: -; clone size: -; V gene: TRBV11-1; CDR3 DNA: TGTGCCAGCAGCCCGCGGAGGGGTGGGCCTCGTTCCTACGAGCAGTACTTC; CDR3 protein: CASSPRRGGPRSYEQYF
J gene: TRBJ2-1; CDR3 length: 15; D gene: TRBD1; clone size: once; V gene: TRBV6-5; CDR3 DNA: TGTGCCAGCAGTTACTCGATCGGACAGGGGAGTAAGCAGTTCTTC; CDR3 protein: CASSYSIGQGSKQFF
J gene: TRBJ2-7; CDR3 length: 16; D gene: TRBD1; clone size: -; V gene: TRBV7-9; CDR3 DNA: TGTGCCAGCAGCTTAGCGCCAAGACAGGGGTCCTACGAGCAGTACTTC; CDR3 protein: CASSLAPRQGSYEQYF
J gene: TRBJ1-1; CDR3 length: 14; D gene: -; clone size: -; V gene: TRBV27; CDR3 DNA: TGTGCCAGCAGTTTTACAGATTTGAACACTGAAGCTTTCTTT; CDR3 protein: CASSFTDLNTEAFF
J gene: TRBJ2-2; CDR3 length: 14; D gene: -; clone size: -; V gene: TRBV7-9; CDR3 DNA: TGTGCCAGCAGCTTAGACTTGTACACCGGGGAGCTGTTTTTT; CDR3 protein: CASSLDLYTGELFF
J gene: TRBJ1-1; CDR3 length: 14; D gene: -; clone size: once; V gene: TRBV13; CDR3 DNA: TGTGCCAGCAGCTTATGGGGAGCCAGACTCGAAGCTTTCTTT; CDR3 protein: CASSLWGARLEAFF
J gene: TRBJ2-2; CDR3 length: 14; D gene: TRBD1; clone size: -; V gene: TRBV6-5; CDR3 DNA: TGTGCCAGCACCCTACAGGGGGCTGGCGGGGAGCTGTTTTTT; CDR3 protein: CASTLQGAGGELFF
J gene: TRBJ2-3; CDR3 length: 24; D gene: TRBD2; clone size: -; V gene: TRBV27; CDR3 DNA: TGTGCCAGCAGTTTACGTTTGGGCCAGGGGGCGCGAAAAGGACTAGCGGGGAAAACAGATACGCAGTATTTT; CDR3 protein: CASSLRLGQGARKGLAGKTDTQYF
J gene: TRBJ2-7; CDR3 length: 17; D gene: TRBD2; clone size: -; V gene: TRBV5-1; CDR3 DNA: TGCGCCAGCAGCCTCCAGACTAGCCGTCTTTGGGACTACGAGCAGTACTTC; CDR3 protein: CASSLQTSRLWDYEQYF
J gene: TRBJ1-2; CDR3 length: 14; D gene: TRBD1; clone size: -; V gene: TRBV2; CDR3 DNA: TGTGCCAGCAGTTCGGGACAGGGACTCTATGGCTACACCTTC; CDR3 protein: CASSSGQGLYGYTF
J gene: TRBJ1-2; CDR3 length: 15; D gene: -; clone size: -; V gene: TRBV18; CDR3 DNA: TGTGCCAGCTCACCAAGCCCAGGGGCGGGCTATGGCTACACCTTC; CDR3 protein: CASSPSPGAGYGYTF
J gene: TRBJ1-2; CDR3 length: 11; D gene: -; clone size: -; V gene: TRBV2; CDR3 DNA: TGTGCCAGCAAGAACTATTATGGCTACACCTTC; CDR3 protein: CASKNYYGYTF
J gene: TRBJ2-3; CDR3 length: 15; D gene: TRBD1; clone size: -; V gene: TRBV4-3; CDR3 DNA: TGCGCCAGCAGTTACCGGGACAGTAACACAGATACGCAGTATTTT; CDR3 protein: CASSYRDSNTDTQYF
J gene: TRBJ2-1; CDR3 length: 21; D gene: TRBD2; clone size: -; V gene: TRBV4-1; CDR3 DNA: TGCGCCAGCAGCCAAGATAATTTTAGGCTAGCGGGACGGCGGTCCTACAATGAGCAGTTCTTC; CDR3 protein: CASSQDNFRLAGRRSYNEQFF
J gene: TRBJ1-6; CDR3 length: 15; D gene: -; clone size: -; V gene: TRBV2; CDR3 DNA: TGTGCCAGCAGTGAAGCGGGCAGCCCCAATTCACCCCTCCACTTT; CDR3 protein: CASSEAGSPNSPLHF
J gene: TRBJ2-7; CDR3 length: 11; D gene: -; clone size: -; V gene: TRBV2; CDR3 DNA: TGTGCCAGTTGCGAGGGTTACGAGCAGTACTTC; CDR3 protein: CASCEGYEQYF
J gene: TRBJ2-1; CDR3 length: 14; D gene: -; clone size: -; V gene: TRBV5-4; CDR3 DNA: TGTGCCAGCAACCCATCCAGGGACTACAATGAGCAGTTCTTC; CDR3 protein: CASNPSRDYNEQFF
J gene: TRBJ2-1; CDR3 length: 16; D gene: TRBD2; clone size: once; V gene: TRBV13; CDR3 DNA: TGTGCCAGCAGCTTGACGACTAGCGGGAGTTACAATGAGCAGTTCTTC; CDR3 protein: CASSLTTSGSYNEQFF
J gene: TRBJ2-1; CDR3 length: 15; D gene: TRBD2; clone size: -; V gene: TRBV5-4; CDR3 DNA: TGTGCCAGCAGCTTGACTAGCGGGAGTATCAATGAGCAGTTCTTC; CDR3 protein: CASSLTSGSINEQFF
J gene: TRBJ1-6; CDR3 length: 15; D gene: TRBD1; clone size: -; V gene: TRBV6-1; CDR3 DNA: TGTGCCAGCAGTAGTCAGACAGGGAGAGGTTCACCCCTCCACTTT; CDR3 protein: CASSSQTGRGSPLHF
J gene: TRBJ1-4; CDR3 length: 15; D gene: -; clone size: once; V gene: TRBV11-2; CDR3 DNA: TGTGCCAGCAGCTTGGCGGGGGGGCAGGGCGAAAAACTGTTTTTT; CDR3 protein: CASSLAGGQGEKLFF
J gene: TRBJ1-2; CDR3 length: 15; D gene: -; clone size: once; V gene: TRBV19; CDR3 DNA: TGTGCCAGTAGTTCCGGAGGCCAAGGTTCCTATGGCTACACCTTC; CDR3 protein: CASSSGGQGSYGYTF
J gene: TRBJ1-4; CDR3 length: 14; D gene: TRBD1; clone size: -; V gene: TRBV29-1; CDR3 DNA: TGCAGCGTTGTAAAGGGGGCGCAGGATGAAAAACTGTTTTTT; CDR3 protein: CSVVKGAQDEKLFF